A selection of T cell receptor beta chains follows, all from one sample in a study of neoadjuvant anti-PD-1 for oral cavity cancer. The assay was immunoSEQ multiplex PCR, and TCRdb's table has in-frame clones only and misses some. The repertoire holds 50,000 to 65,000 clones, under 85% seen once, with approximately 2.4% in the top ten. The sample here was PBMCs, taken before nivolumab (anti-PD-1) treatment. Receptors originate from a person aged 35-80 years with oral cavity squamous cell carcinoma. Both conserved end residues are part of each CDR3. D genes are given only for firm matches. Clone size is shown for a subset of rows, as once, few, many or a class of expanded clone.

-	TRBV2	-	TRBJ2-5	TGTGCCAGCAGTGAATGGCTGATTTCCCAAGAGACCCAGTACTTC	CASSEWLISQETQYF
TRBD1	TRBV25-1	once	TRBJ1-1	TGTGCCAGCATGGGACAGTGGAACACTGAAGCTTTCTTT	CASMGQWNTEAFF
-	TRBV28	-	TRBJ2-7	TGTGCCAGCAGTCGGGATTGGGAACGGGACTTC	CASSRDWERDF
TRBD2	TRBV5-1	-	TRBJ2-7	TGCGCCAGCAGCCCGGGACTAGCGGGAGTCCGCTCCTACGAGCAGTACTTC	CASSPGLAGVRSYEQYF
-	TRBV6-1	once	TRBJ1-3	TGTGCCAGCAGTGAGGATGGGTTAACTCCTCGGATCTCTGGAAACACCATATATTTT	CASSEDGLTPRISGNTIYF
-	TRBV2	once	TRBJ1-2	TGTGCCAGCAGCGATAACTATGGCTACACCTTC	CASSDNYGYTF
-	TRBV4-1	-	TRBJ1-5	TGCGCCAGCAGCCAAGTGATGGAACAGAACAATCAGCCCCAGCATTTT	CASSQVMEQNNQPQHF
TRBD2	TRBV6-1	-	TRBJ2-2	TGTGCCAGCAGTGAAGCAGCGCTAGCGGGAGGGACCGGGGAGCTGTTTTTT	CASSEAALAGGTGELFF
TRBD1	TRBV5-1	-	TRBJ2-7	TGCGCCAGCAGCTTCTTCGGACAGGGGGCTAACTACGAGCAGTACTTC	CASSFFGQGANYEQYF
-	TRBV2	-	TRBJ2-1	TGTGCCAGCAGTGGGGGACTCTCCTACAATGAGCAGTTCTTC	CASSGGLSYNEQFF
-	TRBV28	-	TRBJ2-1	TGTGCCAGCAGTTTAGGTAGGGGTAATGAGCAGTTCTTC	CASSLGRGNEQFF
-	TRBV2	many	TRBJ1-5	TGTGCCAGCCTAGGGCGTACTCAGCCCCAGCATTTT	CASLGRTQPQHF
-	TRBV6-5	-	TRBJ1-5	TGTGCCAGCAGTCCAACCCAGGGAAGGAAGCCCCAGCATTTT	CASSPTQGRKPQHF
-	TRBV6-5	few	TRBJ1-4	TGTGCCAGCAGTTACTGGGCGGGGAATGAAAAACTGTTTTTT	CASSYWAGNEKLFF
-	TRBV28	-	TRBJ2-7	TGTGCCAGCAGTACCCACGGTCAGGGCTCCTACGAGCAGTACTTC	CASSTHGQGSYEQYF
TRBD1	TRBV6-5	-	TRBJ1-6	TGTGCCAGCAGACAACAGGGGGCGGGTAATTCACCCCTCCACTTT	CASRQQGAGNSPLHF
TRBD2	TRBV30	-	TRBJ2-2	TGTGCCTGGACTAAGCGGGAGAAGGTAACCGGGGAGCTGTTTTTT	CAWTKREKVTGELFF
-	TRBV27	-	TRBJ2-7	TGTGCCAGCAGGGGGTTCATGGACGAGCAGTACTTC	CASRGFMDEQYF
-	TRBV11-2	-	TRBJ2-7	TGTGCCAGCAGCTTATTTAGGGTCTCCTACGAGCAGTACTTC	CASSLFRVSYEQYF
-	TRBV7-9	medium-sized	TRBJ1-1	TGTGCCAGCAGCTTAGAGGGTCGTGAAATAGGAGCTTTCTTT	CASSLEGREIGAFF
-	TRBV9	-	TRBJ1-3	TGTGCCAGCAGCGTAGAGACAGAGACAAACACCATATATTTT	CASSVETETNTIYF
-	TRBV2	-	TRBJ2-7	TGTGCCAGCAGTGAAACGCGGGGAGAGCAGTACTTC	CASSETRGEQYF
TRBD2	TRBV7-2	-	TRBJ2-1	TGTGCCAGCAGCTTAGCGGGGGGGTTCGATGAGCAGTTCTTC	CASSLAGGFDEQFF
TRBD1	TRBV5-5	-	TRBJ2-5	TGTGCCAGCAGCCCGGGGGACAGGGGGTTTCAAGAGACCCAGTACTTC	CASSPGDRGFQETQYF
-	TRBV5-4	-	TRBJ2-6	TGTGCCAGCAGTAGCCCGGGACAAAGAACTGGGGCCAACGTCCTGACTTTC	CASSSPGQRTGANVLTF
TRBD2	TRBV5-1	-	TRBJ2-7	TGCGCCAGCAGCTTGGGACTAGCGGGGGAATACGAGCAGTACTTC	CASSLGLAGEYEQYF
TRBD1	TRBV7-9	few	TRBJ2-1	TGTGCCAGCAGCATACAGGGGTCGTTCAATGAGCAGTTCTTC	CASSIQGSFNEQFF
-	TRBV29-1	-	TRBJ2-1	TGCAGCGTTGACAGGACTTATATTAACAATGAGCAGTTCTTC	CSVDRTYINNEQFF
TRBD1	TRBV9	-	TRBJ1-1	TGTGCCAGCAGCCTCCAGGGACAGGGGAACACTGAAGCTTTCTTT	CASSLQGQGNTEAFF
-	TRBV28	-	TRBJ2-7	TGTGCCAGCAGTTTATATGGGGGCGGGGACAGATACGAGCAGTACTTC	CASSLYGGGDRYEQYF
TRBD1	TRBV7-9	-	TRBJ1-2	TGTGCCAGCAGCCTATGGACAGGGGCCTATGGCTACACCTTC	CASSLWTGAYGYTF
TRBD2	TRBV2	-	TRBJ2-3	TGTGCCAGCAGTGAAGCGTCCAGCGCCGGGGGGAATACGCAGTATTTT	CASSEASSAGGNTQYF
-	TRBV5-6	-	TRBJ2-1	TGTGCCAGCAGCTCCACAGGCGAGTCCTACAATGAGCAGTTCTTC	CASSSTGESYNEQFF
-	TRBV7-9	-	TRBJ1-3	TGTGCCAGCAGCTTGAGCCACTCTGGAAACACCATATATTTT	CASSLSHSGNTIYF
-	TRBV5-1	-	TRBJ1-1	TGCGCCAGCAGCTATGACAGCCTCATGAACACTGAAGCTTTCTTT	CASSYDSLMNTEAFF
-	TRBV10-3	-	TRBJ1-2	TGTGCCATCAGTGAGTCCCCCGAGGGCTATGGCTACACCTTC	CAISESPEGYGYTF
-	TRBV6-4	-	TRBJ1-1	TGTGCCAGCAGTCCTTCCCCTAGGGGCACTGAAGCTTTCTTT	CASSPSPRGTEAFF
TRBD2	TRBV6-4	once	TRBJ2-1	TGTGCCAGCAGTCGGACTAGCGGGGCTTACAATGAGCAGTTCTTC	CASSRTSGAYNEQFF
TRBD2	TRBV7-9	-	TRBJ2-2	TGTGCCAGCAGCCCGGGACTAGCGGGGGGGCCGAACGGGGAGCTGTTTTTT	CASSPGLAGGPNGELFF
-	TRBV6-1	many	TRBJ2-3	TGTGCCAGCGACTATACACAGTATTTT	CASDYTQYF
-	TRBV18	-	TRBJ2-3	TGTGCCAGCTCACCACCGACATCACGAGGGGAGTATTTT	CASSPPTSRGEYF
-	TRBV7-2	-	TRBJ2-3	TGTGCCAGCAGCTTAGGACAGCCCACAGATACGCAGTATTTT	CASSLGQPTDTQYF